This T cell receptor beta chain derives from a study of T-cell memory formation after mild COVID-19. Study observations and caveats: Within pre-infection memory, some responding clones were found, suggesting cross-reactive memory joined. Among contracting clones, CD4+ were mainly CM/EM and CD8+ enriched in EMRA.

Losses at the gene ends were 5 bases for V and 8 bases for J; bases not matched to a gene: 13. Germline loops: CDR1 SGHAT, CDR2 FQNNGV. CDR3 length: 17 residues. 5'RACE primed from the constant segment yielded TCR alpha and TCR beta cDNA libraries bearing sample barcodes and UMIs. In TCRdb, the 5' RACE reads were re-called with MiXCR into one record per CDR3 protein. The repertoire consists of more than 75,000 distinct CDR3 sequences, with approximately 15% occurring once and the leading ten covering 25% to 35%. Comment on this clonotype: Its antigen remains unidentified.

The chain employs TRBV11-2 and TRBJ2-1; 12 positions agree with TRBD1. Material: PBMCs or a T cell subset sorted from them (not recorded which). This TCR derives from an adult woman who had mild COVID-19 (a few samples of this study predate the infection). Cell type and time point are not known. The DNA for the CDR3 is TGTGCCAGCAGCCTTCGCGCCGGGACAGGGGGCTTGGATGAGCAGTTCTTC. It codes for CASSLRAGTGGLDEQFF. Full variable domain (outside the CDR3, taken from reference TRBV11-2 and TRBJ2-1): EAGVAQSPRYKIIEKRQSVAFWCNPISGHATLYWYQQILGQGPKLLIQFQNNGVVDDSQLPKDRFSAERLKGVDSTLKIQPAKLEDSAVYLCASSLRAGTGGLDEQFFGPGTRLTVL.